The 13 T cell receptor beta chains given below trace back to one sample, sequenced in a study of brain T cells in children with intractable seizures. Profiled with immunoSEQ multiplex PCR; TCRdb holds only in-frame clones, not every one. Of under 400,000 clones listed, nearly 95% were seen once; the top ten hold around 6%. As to time point: blood from clinic visit 5 months post-surgery; TSC patient then seizure free. The specimen was peripheral blood, collected roughly 5 months after surgery. All receptors come from a boy in the first two years of life with tuberous sclerosis and intractable seizures.

This clone has a single count. The chain is built from TRBV5-5 and TRBJ1-3; perhaps TRBD1 as D (5 bases). V lost 1 base, J lost 0 bases, and 14 bases lay in between. Germline V CDR1 and CDR2: SGHKS, YYEKEE (reference sequence). The CDR3 covers 17 residues. The CDR3 region has the DNA TGTGCCAGCAGCTTGTTTTGGGGCCAATCCTCTGGAAACACCATATATTTT. Its translation is CASSLFWGQSSGNTIYF.

This clone has only one observation. The chain has TRBV7-3 and TRBJ2-5; 7 bases are a match to TRBD1. Germline V gives CDR1 SGHTA, CDR2 FQGTGA. This CDR3 comprises 13 residues. V gave up 5 bases and J gave up 2 bases; unmatched junction bases: 2. CDR3 residues: CASSLGQQETQYF. For the CDR3, the DNA is TGTGCCAGCAGCCTGGGACAGCAAGAGACCCAGTACTTC.

The genes are TRBV5-6 and TRBJ2-7; no clear D. This CDR3 spans 12 amino acids. Germline V lookup: CDR1 SGHDT, CDR2 YYEEEE. V lost 4 bases, J lost 5 bases, and 10 bases lay in between. The CDR3 here is CASSVLMHEQYF. The CDR3 DNA is TGTGCCAGCAGCGTTCTTATGCACGAGCAGTACTTC.

This clone was observed once. The CDR3 reads CAWTPSGDQPQHF. CDR3 DNA sequence: TGTGCCTGGACGCCGTCGGGGGATCAGCCCCAGCATTTT. The chain has TRBV30 and TRBJ1-5; weak D call: TRBD1 (5 bases). Between the trimmed V and J ends, which lost 4 bases and 5 bases, there was a span of 12 bases. The CDR3 consists of 13 residues. Per germline, CDR1 GTSNPN and CDR2 SVGIG (reference sequence).

The genes are TRBV19 and TRBJ2-3; D call uncertain. Germline assignment: CDR1 LNHDA and CDR2 SQIVND (reference sequence). Trimming left V 5 bases short and J 1 base short, with 10 bases between. The CDR3 covers 14 residues. CDR3 nucleotides: TGTGCCAGTAGTTCCCATCCGGGCACAGATACGCAGTATTTT. Encoded protein: CASSSHPGTDTQYF.

The chain couples TRBV6-5 to TRBJ2-7; 7 positions agree with TRBD1. The germline gives CDR1 MNHEY, CDR2 SVGAGI. This CDR3 spans 14 amino acids. The trim removed 5 bases at V and 2 bases at J, leaving 6 bases unmatched. In DNA form, the CDR3 reads TGTGCCAGCAGTCCCTGGACAGGAGCCTACGAGCAGTACTTC. Translated: CASSPWTGAYEQYF.

V is TRBV4-1 and J is TRBJ2-7, with D maybe TRBD2 (5 bases). The V and J ends lost 0 bases and 3 bases respectively, with 12 bases between them. In germline, CDR1 is MGHRA, CDR2 YSYEKL. This CDR3 region has 15 residues. The CDR3 is CASSQEVRGYYEQYF. DNA of the CDR3: TGCGCCAGCAGCCAAGAAGTGCGCGGGTACTACGAGCAGTACTTC.

The chain combines TRBV30 with TRBJ2-7; either TRBD1 or TRBD2 may supply D (5 bases each). This CDR3 is 15 amino acids long. Germline V CDR1 and CDR2: GTSNPN, SVGIG (reference sequence). V lost 3 bases and J 4 bases, leaving 19 bases between the germline ends. In DNA form, the CDR3 reads TGTGCCTGGAGCCATGACTGGGGGAGAGGGTACGAGCAGTACTTC. This codes for CAWSHDWGRGYEQYF.

The chain links TRBV30 to TRBJ2-2; weak D call: TRBD1 (5 bases). This CDR3 comprises 14 residues. Germline V CDR1 and CDR2: GTSNPN, SVGIG (reference sequence). V was clipped by 2 bases and J by 6 bases, with 13 bases between them. CDR3 amino acids: CAWSFRVSSGELFF. CDR3 DNA: TGTGCCTGGAGTTTCAGGGTATCGTCCGGGGAGCTGTTTTTT.

The V and J genes are TRBV28 and TRBJ2-7; D is uncertain. V lost 1 base, J lost 4 bases, and 8 bases lay in between. The CDR3 contains 13 residues. Germline V gene sequence: CDR1 MDHEN, CDR2 SYDVKM. This CDR3 reads CASSLYPEYEQYF. The CDR3 region has the DNA TGTGCCAGCAGTTTATACCCAGAATACGAGCAGTACTTC. Looking up the rest from reference TRBV28 and TRBJ2-7 gives the full variable domain: DVKVTQSSRYLVKRTGEKVFLECVQDMDHENMFWYRQDPGLGLRLIYFSYDVKMKEKGDIPEGYSVSREKKERFSLILESASTNQTSMYLCASSLYPEYEQYFGPGTRLTVT.

This clone was observed once. The V call is TRBV27, the J call TRBJ1-2, with no clear D. CDR3 length: 20 residues. Germline V gene sequence: CDR1 MNHEY, CDR2 SMNVEV (reference sequence). The germline V and J ends were trimmed by 5 bases and 1 base, with 29 bases remaining between them. The CDR3 loop is CASSPNPPPGRKNFNYGYTF. DNA of the CDR3: TGTGCCAGCAGTCCAAACCCCCCTCCTGGACGGAAAAATTTTAACTATGGCTACACCTTC.

The chain links TRBV5-1 to TRBJ2-7; tentative D call: TRBD1 (5 bases). The CDR3 sequence is 15 residues long. V was pared by 5 bases and J by 6 bases, with 21 bases between. Per germline, CDR1 SGHRS and CDR2 YFSETQ. The DNA of the CDR3 is TGCGCCAGCAGTTACCGCGAAGGGGCGCGTGGCGAGCAGTACTTC. Its protein is CASSYREGARGEQYF.

The J gene is TRBJ2-1, the V gene TRBV7-9; 9 bases line up with TRBD2. The germline CDR1 and CDR2 sequences are SEHNR and FQNEAQ (reference sequence). V lost 1 base and J lost 10; bases outside the gene matches: 5. The CDR3 extends over 14 amino acids. The CDR3 bases are TGTGCCAGCAGCTTAGAGGGACTAGCATGGGAGCAGTTCTTC. Encoded protein: CASSLEGLAWEQFF.